Listed here is a single T cell receptor (beta chain). Per the original data handling: Reference gene primer amplification yielded estimated nucleated cell counts. The data were produced by immunoSEQ multiplex PCR, yet TCRdb's version contains in-frame clones alone and is incomplete. The D gene and trimming were derived from the DNA, and the V and J assignments and clone size from that table. The sample lists about 25,000 clones, more than 75% occurring once. The sample is drawn from a study of blood T cell repertoires in COVID-19. Across the study: Collection of acute and convalescent COVID-19 samples took place in the United States, Italy and Spain. PBMCs, B-cell-depleted T cells, or T cells provided the cDNA or gDNA that made up the material.

This CDR3 has 11 residues. Trimming removed 6 bases at V and 11 bases at J, with 13 bases between. CDR1 is LGHDT, CDR2 YNNKEL, per germline (reference sequence). Sequenced: peripheral blood. This sequence was found in a man aged 50-59 years with active COVID-19. V and J are TRBV3-1 (or the pseudogene TRBV3-2) and TRBJ1-2, with a possible D match to TRBD1 (6 bases). Here the CDR3 DNA reads TGTGCCAGCAGATGGGACAACGGTTACACCTTC. Its protein is CASRWDNGYTF.